This record concerns one T cell receptor beta chain sequence. The antigen remains undetermined. The data belong to a study of cytomegalovirus exposure and HLA in healthy donors. CDR1 and CDR2 (germline): SGHAT, FQNNGV. The CDR3 loop spans 15 amino acids. Trimming shortened V by 2 bases and J by 3 bases, and 13 bases separated the two germline ends. This table comes from immunoSEQ multiplex PCR, and its TCRdb copy is limited to in-frame clones, with some not included. The table has around 130,000 clones, about 85% seen once. Study-wide points: In vitro, three CMV-associated chains proved specific for CMV antigens.

The chain is built from TRBV11-2 and TRBJ1-2, with D tentatively TRBD1 (5 bases). The TCR sequence derives from a woman under 40 in good health and CMV-seronegative. The specimen was PBMCs. CDR3 in amino acids: CASSLRRVGDYGYTF. CDR3 coding DNA: TGTGCCAGCAGCTTAAGGAGGGTAGGGGACTATGGCTACACCTTC.